This T cell receptor beta chain is drawn from a study of blood T cell repertoires in COVID-19. About the study: From the United States, Italy and Spain came samples of acute and convalescent COVID-19.

In regard to this clone: The junction departs from the called germline gene at one end, perhaps through a read error.

Profiling relied on immunoSEQ multiplex PCR, and the TCRdb table lists in-frame clones only, not all of them. The profile shows 250,000 or so clones, 88% of them singletons. Those enrolled, adults aged roughly 18 to 90 years, came from roughly 22 US areas. The source is a woman aged 40 to 50 who had been exposed to COVID-19. Sequenced: PBMCs or T cells enriched from blood (not recorded which).

CDR3 amino acids: CASSLAQDNEQFF. The CDR3 nucleotides are TGTGCCAGCAGCTTGGCTCAGGACAATGAGCAGTTCTTC. The rearrangement joins TRBV5-1 to TRBJ2-1, with D unresolved. The CDR3 length is 13 residues. CDR1 and CDR2 from the germline V gene are SGHRS and YFSETQ.